Below, 5 T cell receptor beta chains from the same sample are listed, as sequenced in a study of blood T cell repertoires in COVID-19. Profiled with immunoSEQ multiplex PCR; TCRdb holds only in-frame clones, not every one. The sample shows around 150,000 clones, 70% to 85% of them seen only once. Material for sequencing was peripheral blood. These receptors were collected from a woman at least 80 years old with acute or convalescent COVID-19.

V usage is TRBV4-1 and J usage is TRBJ2-7; possible D gene TRBD1, 5 bases. Trimming left V 2 bases short and J 5 bases short, with 16 bases between. The CDR3 loop spans 15 amino acids. Per the germline V gene, CDR1 is MGHRA and CDR2 is YSYEKL. The CDR3 region has the DNA TGCGCCAGCAGCCAAACGCCCCAGGGCTTCAACGAGCAGTACTTC. Translated, it gives CASSQTPQGFNEQYF.

The chain has TRBV7-9 and TRBJ1-2; TRBD1 matches 9 bases. The V segment lost 1 base and the J segment 7 bases; nucleotides outside the gene matches: 1. Germline V gives CDR1 SEHNR, CDR2 FQNEAQ (reference sequence). The CDR3 has 13 residues. CDR3 loop: CASSLGTGVGYTF. The CDR3 region has the DNA TGTGCCAGCAGCTTAGGGACAGGGGTTGGCTACACCTTC.

CDR3 nucleotides: TGTGCCAGCAGTTTTAGTCTCCGGGGTTCGGCGAACACTGAAGCTTTCTTT. It specifies CASSFSLRGSANTEAFF. The chain carries TRBV7-8 and TRBJ1-1; no clear D gene. Trimming pared 6 bases from V and 1 base from J, leaving 21 bases between. CDR3 size: 17 residues. Per the germline V gene, CDR1 is SGHVS and CDR2 is FQNEAQ.

J is TRBJ2-7 and V is TRBV7-2, with a possible D match to TRBD1 (6 bases). The CDR3 runs 14 residues. Deletions cut 0 bases from V and 2 bases from J, with 8 bases between. Germline V gene sequence: CDR1 SGHTA, CDR2 FQGNSA. CDR3 bases: TGTGCCAGCAGCTTAGCACAGGGTCCCTACGAGCAGTACTTC. This encodes CASSLAQGPYEQYF.

This clone occurred once. The chain recombines TRBV27 with TRBJ1-2, with TRBD1 identical over 7 bases. The CDR3 contains 15 residues. Germline V CDR1 and CDR2: MNHEY, SMNVEV (reference sequence). V lost 2 bases to trimming and J lost 0 bases; unmatched junction nucleotides: 3. The CDR3 region has the DNA TGTGCCAGCAGTTTAGAGGGACAGTCTAACTATGGCTACACCTTC. It codes for CASSLEGQSNYGYTF.